The 25 T cell receptor beta chains listed next were all sequenced from one sample in a study of blood T cell repertoires in COVID-19. Assay used: immunoSEQ multiplex PCR; TCRdb lists only in-frame clones, some missing. The data contain approximately 200,000 clones, about four fifths of them singletons. The sample taken for sequencing was peripheral blood. These receptors originate from a woman aged 40 to 50 with COVID-19, enrolled during active disease.

The chain couples TRBV2 to TRBJ2-6, with TRBD2 as a possible D gene (5 bases). V dropped 4 bases and J dropped 0 bases, with 10 bases sitting between them. The CDR3 has 16 amino acids. Germline values: CDR1 SNHLY, CDR2 FYNNEI. CDR3 nucleotide sequence: TGTGCCAGCAGTGGGCTTGCGGGCTCTGGGGCCAACGTCCTGACTTTC. It translates to CASSGLAGSGANVLTF.

The chain recombines TRBV7-2 with TRBJ1-3, with a tentative D call TRBD1 (5 bases). The V gene lost 8 bases and the J gene lost 0 bases, with 14 bases spanning the gap. CDR3 length: 15 amino acids. The germline V gene encodes CDR1 SGHTA and CDR2 FQGNSA. This CDR3 reads CASCRDSSSGNTIYF. The CDR3 DNA is TGTGCCAGCTGCAGGGACTCTTCCTCTGGAAACACCATATATTTT.

The V gene is TRBV4-1, the J gene TRBJ2-2, with D unresolved. Germline values: CDR1 MGHRA, CDR2 YSYEKL. V was trimmed by 3 bases and J by 5 bases, leaving 7 bases between them. The CDR3 spans 13 residues. DNA of the CDR3: TGCGCCAGCAGCCATCATCAGACCGGGGAGCTGTTTTTT. As protein: CASSHHQTGELFF.

The CDR3 spells CASSLLAGRRGNEQFF. In nucleotides, the CDR3 is TGTGCCAGCAGCTTGCTAGCGGGACGTCGGGGGAATGAGCAGTTCTTC. This chain connects TRBV7-8 to TRBJ2-1; 9 bases fit TRBD2. The CDR3 loop spans 16 amino acids. J gave up 7 bases and V 3 bases, and 10 bases lay outside the gene matches. Germline loops: CDR1 SGHVS, CDR2 FQNEAQ.

This clone appeared once. V and J are TRBV5-4 and TRBJ1-1; D possibly corresponds to TRBD1 (5 bases). Trimming took off 0 bases at V and 0 bases at J, with 12 bases between the two ends. The germline V gene encodes CDR1 SGHNT and CDR2 YYREEE (reference sequence). This CDR3 contains 16 residues. The CDR3 region is CASSLAFGALNTEAFF. The CDR3 coding sequence is TGTGCCAGCAGCTTGGCGTTTGGGGCCCTGAACACTGAAGCTTTCTTT.

The V and J genes are TRBV11-2 and TRBJ1-5; 8 bases are a match to TRBD1. CDR3 length: 15 residues. Germline V gene sequence: CDR1 SGHAT, CDR2 FQNNGV. J was trimmed by 4 bases and V by 5 bases; bases with no gene match: 7. The DNA for the CDR3 is TGTGCCAGCAGCGAGGACAGGGATAGGAATCAGCCCCAGCATTTT. Translated, it gives CASSEDRDRNQPQHF.

The CDR3 coding sequence is TGTGCTAGTGGTCCGCTGGGGAGCGATACGCAGTATTTT. Amino acid sequence: CASGPLGSDTQYF. The chain links TRBV12-5 to TRBJ2-3; the D gene is possibly TRBD2 (5 bases). The V gene's germline CDR1 is LGHNT and CDR2 FRNRAP. Trimming took 5 bases from V and 6 from J, leaving 12 bases between them. This CDR3 is 13 amino acids long.

The chain carries TRBV6-4 and TRBJ2-1, with TRBD2 matching 13 bases. J lost 8 bases, V lost 4 bases, and 14 bases had no gene match. Per germline, CDR1 MRHNA and CDR2 SNTAGT. The CDR3 sequence is 18 residues long. The CDR3 region is CASSAGGLAGEKRDEQFF. CDR3 DNA: TGTGCCAGCAGTGCCGGAGGACTAGCGGGAGAAAAAAGGGATGAGCAGTTCTTC.

This clone was counted ten times or more. This chain uses TRBV6-6 with TRBJ1-6; 7 bases map to TRBD1. J gave up 8 bases and V 6 bases, and 4 bases lay outside the gene matches. CDR1 and CDR2 (germline): MNHNY, SVGAGI (reference sequence). The CDR3 sequence is 13 residues long. Here the CDR3 DNA reads TGTGCCAGCAGAGGGGACAGTTATTCACCCCTCCACTTT. It encodes CASRGDSYSPLHF.

This clone was recorded once. The genes are TRBV24-1 and TRBJ2-7, with D possibly matching TRBD2 (5 bases). V was pared by 4 bases and J by 0 bases, with 9 bases between. The CDR3 runs to 14 residues. The V gene's germline CDR1 is KGHDR and CDR2 SFDVKD. The CDR3 DNA reads as TGTGCCACCAGTGAGGGTGGAGGCTCCTACGAGCAGTACTTC. This codes for CATSEGGGSYEQYF.

The CDR3 here is CASRSLAEIGGELFF. The CDR3 coding sequence is TGTGCCAGCAGGTCACTAGCGGAAATAGGGGGGGAGCTGTTTTTT. V gene TRBV2 combines with J gene TRBJ2-2; 8 positions agree with TRBD2. The germline V gene encodes CDR1 SNHLY and CDR2 FYNNEI. The CDR3 has 15 residues. Germline trimming cut 6 bases from V and 8 bases from J; bases unmatched to any gene: 11. The variable domain in full, completed from reference TRBV2 and TRBJ2-2, reads EPEVTQTPSHQVTQMGQEVILRCVPISNHLYFYWYRQILGQKVEFLVSFYNNEISEKSEIFDDQFSVERPDGSNFTLKIRSTKLEDSAMYFCASRSLAEIGGELFFGEGSRLTVL.

The rearrangement links TRBV19 to TRBJ1-3, with D perhaps matching TRBD1 (6 bases). The germline CDR1 and CDR2 sequences are LNHDA and SQIVND (reference sequence). The CDR3 covers 16 residues. Trimming pared 8 bases from V and 4 bases from J, leaving 21 bases between. The CDR3 loop reads CASAPRDIIFGNTIYF. The CDR3 region has the DNA TGTGCCAGTGCCCCCCGGGACATTATATTCGGAAACACCATATATTTT.

CDR3 sequence reads: CASSQAAGHQPQHF. CDR3 in DNA: TGTGCCAGCAGCCAAGCGGCTGGGCATCAGCCCCAGCATTTT. The chain links TRBV3-1 (or the pseudogene TRBV3-2) to TRBJ1-5; D call uncertain. V was trimmed by 1 base and J by 5 bases, leaving 9 bases between them. This CDR3 comprises 14 residues. Germline loops: CDR1 LGHDT, CDR2 YNNKEL (reference sequence).

The CDR3 sequence is CASAPPGSYNEQFF. Written as DNA, the CDR3 is TGTGCCAGCGCCCCTCCGGGGTCCTACAATGAGCAGTTCTTC. The chain recombines TRBV7-3 with TRBJ2-1, with D tentatively TRBD2 (5 bases). The CDR3 sequence is 14 residues long. Germline CDR1 and CDR2: SGHTA and FQGTGA. V was pared by 8 bases and J by 1 base, with 12 bases between.

The chain has TRBV27 and TRBJ2-7, with D uncertain. CDR1 and CDR2 (germline): MNHEY, SMNVEV (reference sequence). This CDR3 region has 15 residues. V lost 5 bases to trimming and J lost 3 bases, with 17 bases between them. The CDR3 sequence: CASSRVAAPLYEQYF. In nucleotides, the CDR3 is TGTGCCAGCAGTCGCGTGGCGGCCCCTCTCTACGAGCAGTACTTC.

The chain joins TRBV6-5 to TRBJ1-1, with a possible D match to TRBD1 (6 bases). Looked up from germline, CDR1 is MNHEY and CDR2 is SVGAGI. This CDR3 spans 12 amino acids. Trimming removed 10 bases from V and 2 bases from J, with 11 bases in between. The CDR3 here is CATVTGNTEAFF. In DNA form, the CDR3 reads TGTGCCACCGTGACAGGAAACACTGAAGCTTTCTTT.

This chain uses TRBV5-4 with TRBJ2-2; TRBD2 is a possible D gene (6 bases). The length of the CDR3 is 15 residues. The germline gives CDR1 SGHNT, CDR2 YYREEE (reference sequence). Trimming took off 4 bases at V and 6 bases at J, with 16 bases between the two ends. The CDR3 nucleotides are TGTGCCAGCAGCCTTGGAGGGATGAGGGCCGGGGAGCTGTTTTTT. Its protein product is CASSLGGMRAGELFF.

The chain carries TRBV25-1 and TRBJ1-1, with 7 bases identical to TRBD1. Per germline, CDR1 MGHDK and CDR2 SYGVNS. The V and J ends lost 3 bases and 4 bases, in that order; junction bases with no gene match: 5. This CDR3 has 14 amino acids. The CDR3 DNA follows: TGTGCCAGCAGTGAGGAAGGGGGCCTCACTGAAGCTTTCTTT. Translation gives CASSEEGGLTEAFF.

This chain connects TRBV7-2 to TRBJ1-3, with 9 bases that match TRBD1. CDR1 is SGHTA, CDR2 FQGNSA, per germline. The CDR3 sequence is 17 residues long. The V gene end was trimmed by 2 bases and the J gene end by 0 bases; junction bases not matched to a gene: 5. CDR3: CASSLTGTGFSGNTIYF. The CDR3 DNA is TGTGCCAGCAGCTTAACCGGGACAGGGTTCTCTGGAAACACCATATATTTT. Using reference TRBV7-2 and TRBJ1-3 for the parts outside the CDR3, the full variable domain is GAGVSQSPSNKVTEKGKDVELRCDPISGHTALYWYRQSLGQGLEFLIYFQGNSAPDKSGLPSDRFSAERTGGSVSTLTIQRTQQEDSAVYLCASSLTGTGFSGNTIYFGEGSWLTVV.

The table lists this clone with a few counts. This chain uses TRBV4-1 with TRBJ1-5; D gene unclear. The V end was cut by 4 bases, the J end by 2 bases, with 9 bases between. The germline CDR1 and CDR2 sequences are MGHRA and YSYEKL. CDR3 length: 14 amino acids. In DNA form, the CDR3 reads TGCGCCAGCAGCCTACTCCAGGGCAATCAGCCCCAGCATTTT. This sequence encodes CASSLLQGNQPQHF.

The chain joins TRBV6-6 to TRBJ2-1; 7 bases line up with TRBD2. The J segment lost 4 bases and the V segment lost 2 bases, leaving 5 bases of the junction unmatched. The length of the CDR3 is 15 residues. Germline V gene data show CDR1 as MNHNY and CDR2 as SVGAGI (reference sequence). For the CDR3, the DNA is TGTGCCAGCAGTTACGAGGAGGGAGGGTACAATGAGCAGTTCTTC. Translated: CASSYEEGGYNEQFF.

The CDR3 loop is CATSRGGGRYEQYF. DNA of the CDR3: TGTGCCACCAGCAGAGGGGGCGGACGCTACGAGCAGTACTTC. The gene calls are TRBV15 and TRBJ2-7; D perhaps matches TRBD1 (5 bases). The CDR3 extends over 14 amino acids. Per germline, CDR1 LNHNV and CDR2 YYDKDF (reference sequence). The germline V and J ends were trimmed by 1 base and 3 bases, with 10 bases remaining between them.

The V call is TRBV7-2, the J call TRBJ2-2; 8 nucleotides agree with TRBD2. The CDR3 spans 16 residues. Germline CDR1 SGHTA, CDR2 FQGNSA. Unmatched junction bases numbered 5, after V lost 1 base and J lost 4 bases. The CDR3 reads CASSLGVAGITGELFF. CDR3 coding DNA: TGTGCCAGCAGCTTAGGGGTAGCGGGGATCACCGGGGAGCTGTTTTTT.

The chain uses TRBV21-1 and TRBJ2-5; TRBD1, the D gene given by the table, was not confirmed from the DNA. TRBV21-1 is assigned pseudogene status. The CDR3 extends over 13 amino acids. The CDR3 loop reads CASSGQGWETQYF. Here the CDR3 DNA reads TGTGCCAGCAGCGGACAGGGGTGGGAGACCCAGTACTTC.

The V call is TRBV7-9, the J call TRBJ1-2; 10 bases fit TRBD1. V gave up 8 bases and J gave up 8 bases; unmatched junction bases: 11. This CDR3 contains 14 residues. In germline, CDR1 is SEHNR, CDR2 FQNEAQ (reference sequence). In nucleotides, the CDR3 is TGTGCCAGCCGCCCTCCGGGGGACAGGGGAGGCTACACCTTC. It encodes CASRPPGDRGGYTF.